What follows describes a single T cell receptor beta chain. The protocol was immunoSEQ multiplex PCR, while the TCRdb copy is restricted to in-frame clones and leaves out a portion. The table has 100,000 to 120,000 clones, 70% to 90% seen once. The sample originates from a study of control samples from healthy donors and cancer patients. Germline CDR1 is SGHNT and CDR2 is YENEEA. Trimming took 8 bases from V and 3 from J, leaving 17 bases between them. This CDR3 contains 14 residues. This clonotype was obtained from a woman in her sixties or seventies with lung cancer. The sample was PBMCs. This chain joins TRBV11-3 and TRBJ2-7, with D tentatively TRBD1 (6 bases). CDR3 protein: CASRWDTGGYEQYF. CDR3 nucleotides: TGTGCCAGCCGATGGGACACCGGTGGCTACGAGCAGTACTTC. Variable domain in full (rest from reference TRBV11-3 and TRBJ2-7): EAGVVQSPRYKIIEKKQPVAFWCNPISGHNTLYWYLQNLGQGPELLIRYENEEAVDDSQLPKDRFSAERLKGVDSTLKIQPAELGDSAVYLCASRWDTGGYEQYFGPGTRLTVT.